This is a list of T cell receptor beta chains from one sample in a study of T cells of healthy individuals. TCRdb analysed the 5' RACE reads with MiXCR anew, one entry per CDR3 protein. The repertoire holds 40,000 to 60,000 distinct CDR3 sequences, with roughly 14% as singletons. The source is a human donor in good health. CDR3s include the opening cysteine and the closing phenylalanine or tryptophan. Fields, in order: J gene, V gene, clone size, D gene, CDR3 DNA, CDR3 protein. D genes are given only for firm matches. Some rows have no size entry. The others give once, few or many, or a class for an expanded clone.

TRBJ2-7 TRBV19 NA NA TGTGCCAGCAGGGGTAATTATGCCTACGAGCAGTACTTC CASRGNYAYEQYF
TRBJ1-1 TRBV6-1 NA TRBD1 TGTGCCAGCACGAAAAGACAGGGGAACACTGAAGCTTTCTTT CASTKRQGNTEAFF
TRBJ1-4 TRBV7-9 many NA TGTGCCAGCAGCTCGGGACTCATTGCAACTAATGAAAAACTGTTTTTT CASSSGLIATNEKLFF
TRBJ1-1 TRBV29-1 NA NA TGCAGCGTTGAGTCGACTTTCTTT CSVESTFF
TRBJ1-5 TRBV2 few TRBD1 TGTGCCAGCAGGCCCGGACAGGATAGCAATCAGCCCCAGCATTTT CASRPGQDSNQPQHF
TRBJ1-2 TRBV19 many NA TGTGCCAGTATTAAATTCAGGGACTCCAGCTATGGCTACACCTTC CASIKFRDSSYGYTF
TRBJ2-2 TRBV6-2/TRBV6-3 many NA TGTGCCAGCAGTTACCTCCTTGGACAGCCAACGAACACCGGGGAGCTGTTTTTT CASSYLLGQPTNTGELFF
TRBJ1-5 TRBV7-8 many NA TGTGCCAGCAGCTTAGCGCAGAGCAATCAGCCCCAGCATTTT CASSLAQSNQPQHF
TRBJ2-1 TRBV5-6 NA TRBD2 TGTGCCAGCAGCAAAACTAGCGGGATTTACAATGAGCAGTTCTTC CASSKTSGIYNEQFF
TRBJ1-1 TRBV6-5 NA TRBD1 TGTGCCAGCAGTTACTCGGGACAGGGGGGCACTGAAGCTTTCTTT CASSYSGQGGTEAFF
TRBJ2-7 TRBV7-9 many TRBD1 TGTGCCAGCAGCTCGACCGGGACAGGAAAATCCTACGAGCAGTACTTC CASSSTGTGKSYEQYF
TRBJ1-1 TRBV30 few NA TGTGCCTCCATGTCCAACACTGAAGCTTTCTTT CASMSNTEAFF
TRBJ1-2 TRBV28 many NA TGTGCCAGCAGTTTACTGAACTATGGCTACACCTTC CASSLLNYGYTF
TRBJ2-7 TRBV7-2 NA NA TGTGCCAGCAGCCCCTTGACAGCCATCAGCTCCTACGAGCAGTACTTC CASSPLTAISSYEQYF
TRBJ2-3 TRBV20-1 few TRBD1 TGCAGTGCGCCGCTTACAGGGGTCGCAGATACGCAGTATTTT CSAPLTGVADTQYF
TRBJ2-3 TRBV7-2 many NA TGTGCCAGCAGCTGGGGGGGGCCGCGGGATACGCAGTATTTT CASSWGGPRDTQYF
TRBJ2-6 TRBV6-5 NA TRBD1 TGTGCCAGCAGTTACTTAAGGGGACAGCCCGCATATTCTGGGGCCAACGTCCTGACTTTC CASSYLRGQPAYSGANVLTF
TRBJ2-5 TRBV20-1 many NA TGCAGTGCTAGGACCGGCTCCGCACAAGAGACCCAGTACTTC CSARTGSAQETQYF
TRBJ1-1 TRBV9 many NA TGTGCCAGCAGCTCGGACGTCCTCACTGAAGCTTTCTTT CASSSDVLTEAFF
TRBJ1-2 TRBV7-9 NA NA TGTGCCAGCAGCCTGCCCCGTTATGGCTACACCTTC CASSLPRYGYTF
TRBJ2-3 TRBV19 many TRBD2 TGTGCCAGTAGTGGGGGTCGGACTAGCGGTATCATCACAGATACGCAGTATTTT CASSGGRTSGIITDTQYF
TRBJ2-7 TRBV30 few NA TGTGCCTGGAGTGTACTGTGGGACACCGGCTCCTACGAGCAGTACTTC CAWSVLWDTGSYEQYF
TRBJ2-7 TRBV6-5 many TRBD1 TGTGCCAGCAGTTACTCGGACAGGGATACCTACGAGCAGTACTTC CASSYSDRDTYEQYF
TRBJ2-7 TRBV11-2 few NA TGTGCCAGCAGTTCAGACAGAGTAGGTACGGAGCAGTACTTC CASSSDRVGTEQYF
TRBJ2-3 TRBV15 NA TRBD1 TGTGCCACGGACGAGGACAGGTTTACAGATACGCAGTATTTT CATDEDRFTDTQYF
TRBJ2-3 TRBV6-4 many NA TGTGCCAGCAGTAAGCTGACAGGAGCGGAGAATACGCAGTATTTT CASSKLTGAENTQYF
TRBJ2-5 TRBV20-1 many NA TGCAGTGCTAGAGACCCGGGTAAAGAGACCCAGTACTTC CSARDPGKETQYF
TRBJ2-5 TRBV9 NA NA TGTGCCAGCAGCTCCCAGAGGGGGGAGACCCAGTACTTC CASSSQRGETQYF
TRBJ2-5 TRBV3-1 NA NA TGTGCCGCGTCCCCGAATCCGGAGACCCAGTACTTC CAASPNPETQYF
TRBJ1-1 TRBV5-5 few TRBD1 TGTGCCAGCAGCTGGACAGGAATCAACACTGAAGCTTTCTTT CASSWTGINTEAFF
TRBJ1-1 TRBV5-5 few NA TGTGCCAGCAGCTTGAGGCAGGGACAAAACACTGAAGCTTTCTTT CASSLRQGQNTEAFF
TRBJ1-1 TRBV7-2 NA TRBD1 TGTGCCAGCAGCCAGACAGGGGCGGGGGGCACTGAAGCTTTCTTT CASSQTGAGGTEAFF
TRBJ1-4 TRBV7-2 NA NA TGTGCCAGCAGCTTAGTCTCTCAAGGGCCAACTAATGAAAAACTGTTTTTT CASSLVSQGPTNEKLFF
TRBJ1-5 TRBV5-1 many TRBD1 TGCGCCAGCAGCCCAGGGACAGGGAAGGGCAATCAGCCCCAGCATTTT CASSPGTGKGNQPQHF
TRBJ2-7 TRBV28 many TRBD2 TGTGCCACCCTGACTAGCGGGTCCGCTAGAGAGCAGTACTTC CATLTSGSAREQYF
TRBJ2-5 TRBV12-3/TRBV12-4 many NA TGTGCCAGCAGTCACCGATCGTTAGGGGGGTCAGAGACCCAGTACTTC CASSHRSLGGSETQYF
TRBJ2-7 TRBV25-1 many NA TGTGCCAGCAGGAAGGGTGGGGCTGGCTACGAGCAGTACTTC CASRKGGAGYEQYF
TRBJ1-4 TRBV29-1 few NA TGCAGCGCCGCACAAGGGACACGGAATGAAAAACTGTTTTTT CSAAQGTRNEKLFF
TRBJ1-5 TRBV20-1 NA NA TGCAGTGCTAGAGAGCGGGGTTCGGAGAGTCAGCCCCAGCATTTT CSARERGSESQPQHF
TRBJ2-1 TRBV7-2 many NA TGTGCCAGCAGCTTAGGGGGCTCTCGCAATGAGCAGTTCTTC CASSLGGSRNEQFF
TRBJ2-2 TRBV20-1 few TRBD2 TGCAGTGCCCGGAGTCCTCTAGCGGCCGGGGAGCTGTTTTTT CSARSPLAAGELFF
TRBJ1-5 TRBV7-9 NA NA TGTGCCAGCAGCCCCGGCGGCAATCAGCCCCAGCATTTT CASSPGGNQPQHF
TRBJ2-7 TRBV11-2 NA NA TGTGCCAGCAGACGCGACAGGGACTACATCTACGAGCAGTACTTC CASRRDRDYIYEQYF
TRBJ1-3 TRBV11-3 NA NA TGTGCCAGCAGCCCGCTGAGCTACGAACAAGACCTAAAACACTCTGGAAACACCATATATTTT CASSPLSYEQDLKHSGNTIYF
TRBJ1-2 TRBV7-2 few NA TGTGCCAGCAGCTTAGGGGGGACCCCTGATGGCTACACCTTC CASSLGGTPDGYTF
TRBJ2-3 TRBV5-1 many NA TGCGCCAGCAGGGGACCCATCAGCACAGATACGCAGTATTTT CASRGPISTDTQYF
TRBJ2-3 TRBV3-1 few TRBD2 TGTGCCAGCAGCCAAGGAGCAGCGGGGGGAGTCACAGATACGCAGTATTTT CASSQGAAGGVTDTQYF